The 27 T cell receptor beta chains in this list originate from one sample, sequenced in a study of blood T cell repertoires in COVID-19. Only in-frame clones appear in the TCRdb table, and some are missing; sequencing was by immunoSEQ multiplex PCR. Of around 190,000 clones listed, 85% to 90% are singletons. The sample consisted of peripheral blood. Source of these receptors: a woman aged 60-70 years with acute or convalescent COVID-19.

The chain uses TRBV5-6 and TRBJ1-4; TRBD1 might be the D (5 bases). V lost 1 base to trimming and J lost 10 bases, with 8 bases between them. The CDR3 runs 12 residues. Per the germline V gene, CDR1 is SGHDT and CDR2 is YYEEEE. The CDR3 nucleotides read TGTGCCAGCAGCTTGAAAGGGGCAAAACTGTTTTTT. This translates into CASSLKGAKLFF. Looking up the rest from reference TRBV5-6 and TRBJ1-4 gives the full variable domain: DAGVTQSPTHLIKTRGQQVTLRCSPKSGHDTVSWYQQALGQGPQFIFQYYEEEERQRGNFPDRFSGHQFPNYSSELNVNALLLGDSALYLCASSLKGAKLFFGSGTQLSVL.

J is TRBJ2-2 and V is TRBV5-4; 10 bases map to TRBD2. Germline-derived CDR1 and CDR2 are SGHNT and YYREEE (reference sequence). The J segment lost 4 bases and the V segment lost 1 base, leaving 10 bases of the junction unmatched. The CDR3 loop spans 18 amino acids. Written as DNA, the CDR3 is TGTGCCAGCAGCTTGCGGCCTAGCGGGAGTTCGTTCACCGGGGAGCTGTTTTTT. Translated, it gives CASSLRPSGSSFTGELFF.

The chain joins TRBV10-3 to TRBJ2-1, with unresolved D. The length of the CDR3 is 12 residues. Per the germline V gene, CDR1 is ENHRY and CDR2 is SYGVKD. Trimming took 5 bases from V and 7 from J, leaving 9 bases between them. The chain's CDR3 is CAISSLRNEQFF. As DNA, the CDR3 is TGTGCCATCAGTAGCTTGAGAAATGAGCAGTTCTTC.

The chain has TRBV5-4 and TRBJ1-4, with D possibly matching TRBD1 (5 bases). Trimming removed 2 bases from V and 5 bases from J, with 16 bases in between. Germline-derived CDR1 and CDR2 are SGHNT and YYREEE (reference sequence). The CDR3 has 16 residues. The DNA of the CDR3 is TGTGCCAGCAGCTTCGGGGGATTGGGGGGGAATGAAAAACTGTTTTTT. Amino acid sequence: CASSFGGLGGNEKLFF.

The CDR3 nucleotides read TGTGCCAGCAGTACCCCACAGGTTAGAGAGACTGAAGCTTTCTTT. This gives the protein CASSTPQVRETEAFF. The V gene is TRBV28, the J gene TRBJ1-1; the D gene is possibly TRBD1 (5 bases). Germline CDR1 is MDHEN and CDR2 is SYDVKM. V lost 5 bases and J 5 bases, leaving 18 bases between the germline ends. This CDR3 is built from 15 residues.

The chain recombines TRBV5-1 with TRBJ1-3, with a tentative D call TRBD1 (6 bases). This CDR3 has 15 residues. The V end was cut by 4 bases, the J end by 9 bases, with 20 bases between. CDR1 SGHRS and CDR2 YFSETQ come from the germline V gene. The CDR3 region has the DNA TGCGCCAGCAGCCCGGACCCACAGGGCCTCAGCACCATATATTTT. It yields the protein CASSPDPQGLSTIYF.

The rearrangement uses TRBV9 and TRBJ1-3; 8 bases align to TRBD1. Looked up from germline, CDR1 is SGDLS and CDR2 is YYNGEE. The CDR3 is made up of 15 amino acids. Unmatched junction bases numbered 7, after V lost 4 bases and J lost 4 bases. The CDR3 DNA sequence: TGTGCCAGCAGCTCAGGGGGCGCGTTAGGAAACACCATATATTTT. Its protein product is CASSSGGALGNTIYF. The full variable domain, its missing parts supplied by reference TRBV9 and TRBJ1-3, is DSGVTQTPKHLITATGQRVTLRCSPRSGDLSVYWYQQSLDQGLQFLIQYYNGEERAKGNILERFSAQQFPDLHSELNLSSLELGDSALYFCASSSGGALGNTIYFGEGSWLTVV.

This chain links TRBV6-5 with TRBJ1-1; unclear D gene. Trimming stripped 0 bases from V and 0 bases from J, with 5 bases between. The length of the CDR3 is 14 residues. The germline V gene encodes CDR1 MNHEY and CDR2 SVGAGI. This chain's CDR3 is CASSYSGLNTEAFF. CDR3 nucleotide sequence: TGTGCCAGCAGTTACTCGGGCCTGAACACTGAAGCTTTCTTT.

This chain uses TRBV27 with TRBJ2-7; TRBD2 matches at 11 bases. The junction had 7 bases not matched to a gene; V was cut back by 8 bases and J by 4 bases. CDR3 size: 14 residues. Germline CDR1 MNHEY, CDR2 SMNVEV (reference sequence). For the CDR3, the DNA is TGTGCCAGCCGATCTAGCGGGAGGACTTACGAGCAGTACGTC. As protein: CASRSSGRTYEQYV.

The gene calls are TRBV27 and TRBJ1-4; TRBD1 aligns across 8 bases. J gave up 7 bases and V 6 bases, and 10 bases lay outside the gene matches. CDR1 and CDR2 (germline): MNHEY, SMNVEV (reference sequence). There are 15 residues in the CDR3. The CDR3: CASRWTGMGGEKLFF. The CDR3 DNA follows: TGTGCCAGCAGATGGACAGGGATGGGGGGTGAAAAACTGTTTTTT.

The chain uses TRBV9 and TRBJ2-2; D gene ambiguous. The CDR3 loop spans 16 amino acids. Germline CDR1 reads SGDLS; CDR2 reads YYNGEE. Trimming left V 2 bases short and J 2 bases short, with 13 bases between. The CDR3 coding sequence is TGTGCCAGCAGCGTGTGGTTACAGCCTAACACCGGGGAGCTGTTTTTT. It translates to CASSVWLQPNTGELFF.

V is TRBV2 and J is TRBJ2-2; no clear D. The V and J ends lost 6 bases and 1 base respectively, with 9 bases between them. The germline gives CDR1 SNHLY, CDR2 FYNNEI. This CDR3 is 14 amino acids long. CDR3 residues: CASRPYGNTGELFF. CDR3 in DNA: TGTGCCAGCAGGCCCTACGGGAACACCGGGGAGCTGTTTTTT.

CDR3: CAWNVPGGTQYF. The DNA of the CDR3 is TGTGCCTGGAACGTACCGGGAGGTACGCAGTATTTT. This chain joins TRBV30 and TRBJ2-3; 7 bases map to TRBD2. The V segment lost 4 bases and the J segment 8 bases; nucleotides outside the gene matches: 6. This CDR3 has 12 amino acids. CDR1 and CDR2 from the germline V gene are GTSNPN and SVGIG (reference sequence).

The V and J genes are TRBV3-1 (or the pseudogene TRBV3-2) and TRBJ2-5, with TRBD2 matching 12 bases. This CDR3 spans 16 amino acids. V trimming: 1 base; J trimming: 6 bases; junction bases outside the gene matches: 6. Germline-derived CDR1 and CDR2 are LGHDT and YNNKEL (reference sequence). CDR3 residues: CASSQAGLAGRKTQYF. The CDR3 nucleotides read TGTGCCAGCAGCCAAGCAGGACTAGCGGGAAGAAAGACCCAGTACTTC.

CDR3 sequence: CASSLPLAGGSDEQFF. In DNA, the CDR3 is TGCGCCAGCAGTTTACCACTAGCGGGAGGGTCCGATGAGCAGTTCTTC. This chain joins TRBV5-1 and TRBJ2-1; TRBD2 matches 13 bases. V lost 5 bases, J lost 8 bases, and 10 bases stayed unmatched. The CDR3 spans 16 residues. From germline, CDR1 is SGHRS and CDR2 YFSETQ. Variable domain in full (rest from reference TRBV5-1 and TRBJ2-1): KAGVTQTPRYLIKTRGQQVTLSCSPISGHRSVSWYQQTPGQGLQFLFEYFSETQRNKGNFPGRFSGRQFSNSRSEMNVSTLELGDSALYLCASSLPLAGGSDEQFFGPGTRLTVL.

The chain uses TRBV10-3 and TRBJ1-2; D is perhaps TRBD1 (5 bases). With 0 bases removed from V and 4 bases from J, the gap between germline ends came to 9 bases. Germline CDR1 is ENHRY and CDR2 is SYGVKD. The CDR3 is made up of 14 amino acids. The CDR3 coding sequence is TGTGCCATCAGTGAGTCCGGGGGACCCTATGGCTACACCTTC. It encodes CAISESGGPYGYTF.

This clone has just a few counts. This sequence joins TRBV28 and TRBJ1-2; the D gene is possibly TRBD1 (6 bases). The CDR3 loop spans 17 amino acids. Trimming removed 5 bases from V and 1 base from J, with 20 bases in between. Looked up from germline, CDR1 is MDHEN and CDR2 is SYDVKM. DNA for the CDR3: TGTGCCAGCAGTCCAGGGTTCCGGACAGCCGATAACTATGGCTACACCTTC. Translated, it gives CASSPGFRTADNYGYTF.

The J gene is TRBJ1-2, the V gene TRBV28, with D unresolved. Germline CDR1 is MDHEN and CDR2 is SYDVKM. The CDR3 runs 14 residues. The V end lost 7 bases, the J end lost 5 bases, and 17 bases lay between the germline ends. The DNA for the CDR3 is TGTGCCAGCACGGCTCCAGGAAACTTATATGGCTACACCTTC. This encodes CASTAPGNLYGYTF.

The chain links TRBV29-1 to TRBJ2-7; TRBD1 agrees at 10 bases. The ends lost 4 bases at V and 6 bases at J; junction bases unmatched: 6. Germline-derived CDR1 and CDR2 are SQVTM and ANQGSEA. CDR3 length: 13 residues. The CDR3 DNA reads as TGCAGCGTTGGGGCCGGGACAGGGGCCGAGCAGTACTTC. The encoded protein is CSVGAGTGAEQYF.

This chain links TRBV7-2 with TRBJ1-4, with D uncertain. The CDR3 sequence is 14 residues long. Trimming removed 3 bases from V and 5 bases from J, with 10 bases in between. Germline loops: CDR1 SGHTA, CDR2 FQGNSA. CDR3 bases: TGTGCCAGCAGCTTTGGGCAGAGAAATGAAAAACTGTTTTTT. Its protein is CASSFGQRNEKLFF.

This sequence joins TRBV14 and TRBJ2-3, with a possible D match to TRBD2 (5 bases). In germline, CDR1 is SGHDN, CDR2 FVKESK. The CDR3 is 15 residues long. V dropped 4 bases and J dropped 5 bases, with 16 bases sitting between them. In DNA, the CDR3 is TGTGCCAGCAGCCGCAACAGCGGCGGAGGAGATACGCAGTATTTT. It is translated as CASSRNSGGGDTQYF.

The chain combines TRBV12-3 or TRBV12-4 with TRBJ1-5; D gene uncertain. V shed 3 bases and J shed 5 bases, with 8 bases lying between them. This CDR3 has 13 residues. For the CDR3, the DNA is TGTGCCAGCAGTTTTGGTAGTTATCAGCCCCAGCATTTT. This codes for CASSFGSYQPQHF.

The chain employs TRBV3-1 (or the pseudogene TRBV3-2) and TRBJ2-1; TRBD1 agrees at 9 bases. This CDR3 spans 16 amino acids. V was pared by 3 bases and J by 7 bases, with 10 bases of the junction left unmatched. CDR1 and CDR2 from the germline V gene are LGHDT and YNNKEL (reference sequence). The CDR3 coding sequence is TGTGCCAGCAGCCATCGGCTCGGACAGGGGAGGAATGAGCAGTTCTTC. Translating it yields CASSHRLGQGRNEQFF.

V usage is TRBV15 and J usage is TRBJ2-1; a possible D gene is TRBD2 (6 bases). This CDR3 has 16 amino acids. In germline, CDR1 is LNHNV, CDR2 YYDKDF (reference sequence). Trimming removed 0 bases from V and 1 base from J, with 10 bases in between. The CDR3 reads CATSRDQAGSYNEQFF. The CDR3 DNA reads TGTGCCACCAGCAGAGATCAGGCGGGATCCTACAATGAGCAGTTCTTC.

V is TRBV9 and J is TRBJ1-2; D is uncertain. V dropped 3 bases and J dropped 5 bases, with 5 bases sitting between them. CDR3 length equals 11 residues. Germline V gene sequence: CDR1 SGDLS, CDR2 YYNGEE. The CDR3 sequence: CASSAGYGYTF. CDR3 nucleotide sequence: TGTGCCAGCAGCGCCGGGTATGGCTACACCTTC.

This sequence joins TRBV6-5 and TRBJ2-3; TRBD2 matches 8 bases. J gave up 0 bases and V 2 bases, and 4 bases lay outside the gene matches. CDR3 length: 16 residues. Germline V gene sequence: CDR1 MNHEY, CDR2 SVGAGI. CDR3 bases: TGTGCCAGCAGTTACGGATCTAGCGGGAGCACAGATACGCAGTATTTT. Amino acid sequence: CASSYGSSGSTDTQYF.

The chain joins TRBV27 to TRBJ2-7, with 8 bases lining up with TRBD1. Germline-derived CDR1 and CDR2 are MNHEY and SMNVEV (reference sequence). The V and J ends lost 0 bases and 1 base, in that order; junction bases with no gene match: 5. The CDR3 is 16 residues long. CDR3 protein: CASSLSWGDRSYEQYF. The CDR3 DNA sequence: TGTGCCAGCAGTTTATCTTGGGGGGACAGGTCCTACGAGCAGTACTTC.